Described below is a single T cell receptor (beta chain) sequence and its context. TCR beta VDJ and CDR3 profiles were obtained from a genomic DNA template. TCRdb itself ran the reads through MiXCR, one entry per CDR3 protein. The profile shows more than 250,000 distinct CDR3 sequences, approximately 80% of them singletons. These data belong to a study of CD8+CD57+ T cells in acquired aplastic anemia. CD8+CD57+ cell expansion had been shown by flow cytometry in patients chosen for sequencing. The sequence came from a human donor with aplastic anemia. The sequencing input was sorted CD4+, CD8+, or CD8+CD57+ T cells (not recorded which) from PBMCs.

CDR3 DNA: TGTGCCAGCAGCCCACCACAGGCACGGAACACTGAAGCTTTCTTT. This translates into CASSPPQARNTEAFF. This chain links TRBV7-9 with TRBJ1-1; TRBD1 is a possible D gene (5 bases). Trimming stripped 5 bases from V and 1 base from J, with 14 bases between. Germline values: CDR1 SEHNR, CDR2 FQNEAQ (reference sequence). The CDR3 loop spans 15 amino acids.